The source of this T cell receptor beta chain is a study of blood T cell repertoires in COVID-19 (dated by TCRdb to 2019 to 2021). At the level of the whole study: The collaborator samples originated in the United States, Italy and Spain and spanned the acute and convalescent phases of COVID-19. The material from the prospective study consisted of cDNA or gDNA derived from T cells, B-cell-depleted T cells, or PBMCs. Subjects who had been exposed to COVID-19, were actively infected with it, or had recovered from it provided the deeply sampled blood TCRbeta repertoires that made up the dataset. A freely available public database, intended as a resource for researchers studying the immune response to SARS-CoV-2, is where the repertoires were released. Samples came from the ongoing ImmuneRACE study (first 160 participants) plus 1,254 subjects from 6 global collaborators. Sample metadata almost always included a de-identified subject ID, COVID-19 status, age in years and sex. Where HLA class I and class II types were available, the types were taken from metadata supplied by the sample provider, not from assay-based typing.

Overall study results and their limits: The amount of clinical and demographic metadata varied by source and participant and was provided uncurated.

Collaborating institutions collected whole blood in K2EDTA tubes following their own protocols. For TCRbeta analysis, collaborators shipped samples in one of three forms: frozen whole blood, isolated PBMCs, or DNA extracted from either of those sample types. TCRbeta CDR3 regions were amplified from genomic DNA by means of the immunoSEQ Assay, a bias-controlled multiplex PCR. The original methods were these. The number of nucleated cells in each sample was estimated from the amplification of reference gene primers within the assay. To quantify the absolute abundance of each unique TCRbeta CDR3 rearrangement, sequence reads were collapsed and filtered. Productive Simpson clonality was computed per sample as the square root of Simpson's diversity index over productive rearrangements. TCRdb's version of the immuneACCESS table is confined to in-frame rearrangements and falls short of the full clone set. An unresolved V gene accounts for under half of the shortfall where checked; the remainder is of unknown origin. V and J calls and clone size are given by that table; D and trimming were obtained from the DNA. The sample table records about 150,000 clones; roughly 72% of these occur just once. Jointly, the top ten make up more than 3.5% of the sample.

In regard to this clone: This clone's antigen is unknown. Base-call qualities are not available, and no considerably larger clone is one nucleotide away. Other DNA sequences in this sample translate to the same CDR3.

The TCR was taken from an elderly woman with acute or convalescent COVID-19. What was sequenced was peripheral blood.

For the CDR3, the sequence is CASRGLNTEAFF. The DNA sequence is as follows: TGTGCCAGCCGGGGGTTGAACACTGAAGCTTTCTTT. Rearrangement joined TRBV19 to TRBJ1-1, with TRBD1 tentatively as D gene (5 bases match). From the cysteine through the phenylalanine, the CDR3 covers 12 amino acids. The entry retains the CDR3 DNA only, 36 bases that are in frame from base 1. CDR1 and CDR2 were assigned from the germline V gene (reference sequence) as LNHDA and SQIVND. Between the V and J ends, shortened by 9 bases and 0 bases respectively, the junction contains 8 bases.